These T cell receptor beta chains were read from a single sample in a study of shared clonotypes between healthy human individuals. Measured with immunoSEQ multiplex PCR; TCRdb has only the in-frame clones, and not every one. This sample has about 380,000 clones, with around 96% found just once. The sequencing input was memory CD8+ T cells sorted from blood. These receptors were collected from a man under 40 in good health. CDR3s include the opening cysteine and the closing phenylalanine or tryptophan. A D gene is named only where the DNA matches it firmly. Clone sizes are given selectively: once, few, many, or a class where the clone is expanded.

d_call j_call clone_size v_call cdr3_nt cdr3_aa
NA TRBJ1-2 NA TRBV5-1 TGCGCCAGCAGGGAAGGGGCAGGTGGCTACACCTTC CASREGAGGYTF
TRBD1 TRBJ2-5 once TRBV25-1 TGTGCCAGCAGTGAATGGGGGACAGGGGTTGAGACCCAGTACTTC CASSEWGTGVETQYF
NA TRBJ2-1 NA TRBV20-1 TGCAGTGCTACTTACAATGAGCAGTTCTTC CSATYNEQFF
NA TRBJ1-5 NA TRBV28 TGTGCCAGCAGTTTTCGAGAGTGGCATGGTACAAATCAGCCCCAGCATTTT CASSFREWHGTNQPQHF
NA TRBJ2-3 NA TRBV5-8 TGTGCCAGCAGCTTGGAAGGGGCCGGCACAGATACGCAGTATTTT CASSLEGAGTDTQYF
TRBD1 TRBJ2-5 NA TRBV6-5 TGTGCCAGCAGTTACTCGGCCGGACAGGGAGTAGAGACCCAGTACTTC CASSYSAGQGVETQYF
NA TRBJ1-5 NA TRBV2 TGTGCCAGCACCCAATGGGGGGGGAATCAGCCCCAGCATTTT CASTQWGGNQPQHF
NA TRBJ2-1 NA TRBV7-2 TGTGCCAGCAGCTTAGAGGGTTACTACAATGAGCAGTTCTTC CASSLEGYYNEQFF
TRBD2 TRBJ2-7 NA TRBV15 TGTGCCACCAGCGGGGGACTAGCGGGAGCCTACGAGCAGTACTTC CATSGGLAGAYEQYF
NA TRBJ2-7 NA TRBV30 TGTGCCTGGACCCCGGCTAGCGCGTACGAGCAGTACTTC CAWTPASAYEQYF
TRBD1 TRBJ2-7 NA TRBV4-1 TGCGCCAGCAGCCAAGATCGGGGACAGGGTCTACACGAGCAGTACTTC CASSQDRGQGLHEQYF
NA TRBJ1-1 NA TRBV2 TGTGCCAGCAGTGTAAACAGGGAGAACACTGAAGCTTTCTTT CASSVNRENTEAFF
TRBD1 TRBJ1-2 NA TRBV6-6 TGTGCCAGCAGTTACGGGACAGGGGGCGCTAACTATGGCTACACCTTC CASSYGTGGANYGYTF
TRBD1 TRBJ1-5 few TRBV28 TGTGCCAGCAGTTTATTACAGGGGAGGTACAATCAGCCCCAGCATTTT CASSLLQGRYNQPQHF
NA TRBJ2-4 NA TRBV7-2 TGTGCCAGCAGCGCACTAGCCAAAAACATTCAGTACTTC CASSALAKNIQYF
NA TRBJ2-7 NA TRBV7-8 TGTGCCAGCAGCTTGGGTGGGGACAAGCAGCAGTACTTC CASSLGGDKQQYF
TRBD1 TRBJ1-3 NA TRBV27 TGTGCCAGCAGTCTCTTCGGACAGGGTTATCCTGGAAACACCATATATTTT CASSLFGQGYPGNTIYF
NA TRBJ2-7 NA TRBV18 TGTGCCAGCTCATACACAGACTCCTACGAGCAGTACTTC CASSYTDSYEQYF
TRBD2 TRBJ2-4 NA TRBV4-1 TGCGCCAGCAGCCAAGAGAGGCTAGCGGGGATAAACATTCAGTACTTC CASSQERLAGINIQYF